Shown below are 3 T cell receptor beta chains from a single sample sequenced in a study of read filtering for tumor transcriptome and immune sequencing. This library used roughly 0.4 ug RNA and molecular barcoded adaptors spanning alpha/delta and beta/gamma chains. TCRdb re-called the reads with MiXCR, one entry per CDR3 protein. The profile shows tens of thousands of distinct CDR3 sequences, over 9.5% of them singletons. Sequencing was carried out using a population of CD138-negative cells sorted from bone marrow. These receptors came from a donor at least 40 years old with multiple myeloma.

This clonotype was counted once. A much larger clone differs by one base, so this may be a read error. The V and J genes are TRBV6-2 or TRBV6-3 and TRBJ2-5, with 8 bases matching TRBD1. The germline CDR1 and CDR2 sequences are MNHEY and SVGEGT. The CDR3 runs to 15 residues. This CDR3 reads CASRTGTGPAETQCF. CDR3 bases: TGTGCCAGCAGAACCGGGACAGGACCTGCGGAGACCCAGTGCTTC.

This clonotype rates as medium-sized. This chain uses TRBV6-2 or TRBV6-3 with TRBJ1-1, with D possibly matching TRBD1 (5 bases). The CDR3 covers 14 residues. Trimming cost V 7 bases and J 6 bases, with 18 bases left between them. In germline, CDR1 is MNHEY, CDR2 SVGEGT. CDR3 in DNA: TGTGCCAGCACAGGGTGGGACCCCTACGCTGAAGCTTTCTTT. Translating it yields CASTGWDPYAEAFF.

In its sample, this clonotype was seen many times. This sequence joins TRBV3-1 and TRBJ2-7, with 9 bases fitting TRBD2. The CDR3 consists of 14 residues. Germline CDR1 is LGHDT and CDR2 is YNNKEL (reference sequence). The V segment lost 1 base and the J segment 6 bases; nucleotides outside the gene matches: 4. CDR3 sequence (DNA): TGTGCCAGCAGCCAAGGGCCTAGCGGGACCGAGCAGTACTTC. This sequence encodes CASSQGPSGTEQYF.